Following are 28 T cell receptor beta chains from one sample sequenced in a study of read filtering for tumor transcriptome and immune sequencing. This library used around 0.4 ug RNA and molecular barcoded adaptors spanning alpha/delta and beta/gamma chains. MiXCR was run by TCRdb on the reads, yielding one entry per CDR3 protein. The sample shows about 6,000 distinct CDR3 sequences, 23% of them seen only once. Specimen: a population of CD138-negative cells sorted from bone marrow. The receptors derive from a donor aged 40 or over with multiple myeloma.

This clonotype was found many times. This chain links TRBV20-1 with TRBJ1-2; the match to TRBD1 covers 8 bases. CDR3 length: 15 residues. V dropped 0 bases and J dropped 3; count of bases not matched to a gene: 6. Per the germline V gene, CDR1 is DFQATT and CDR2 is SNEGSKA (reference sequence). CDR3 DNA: TGCAGTGCTAGAGAGGACAGGGAAAATGACTATGGCTACACCTTC. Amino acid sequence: CSAREDRENDYGYTF.

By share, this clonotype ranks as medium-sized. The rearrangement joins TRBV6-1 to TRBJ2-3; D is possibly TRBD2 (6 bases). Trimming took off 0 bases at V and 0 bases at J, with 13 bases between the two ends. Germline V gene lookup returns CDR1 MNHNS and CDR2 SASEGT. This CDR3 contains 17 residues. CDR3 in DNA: TGTGCCAGCAGTGAAGCGCGATGGGGGACTAGCACAGATACGCAGTATTTT. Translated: CASSEARWGTSTDTQYF.

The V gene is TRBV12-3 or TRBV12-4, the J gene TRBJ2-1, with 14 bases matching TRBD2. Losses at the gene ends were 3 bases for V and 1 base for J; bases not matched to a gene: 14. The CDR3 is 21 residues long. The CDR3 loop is CASSFKGLAGDLFRSYNEQFF. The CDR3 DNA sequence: TGTGCCAGCAGTTTCAAGGGACTAGCGGGGGACCTATTTCGATCCTACAATGAGCAGTTCTTC.

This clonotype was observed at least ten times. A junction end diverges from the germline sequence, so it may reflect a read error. This CDR3 is CASSFSRGEVATVF. The CDR3 bases are TGTGCCAGCAGCTTTAGTCGGGGTGAAGTTGCCACGGTTTTT. This chain links TRBV7-2 with TRBJ2-2, with D possibly matching TRBD2 (5 bases). The CDR3 is 14 residues long. Germline V CDR1 and CDR2: SGHTA, FQGNSA.

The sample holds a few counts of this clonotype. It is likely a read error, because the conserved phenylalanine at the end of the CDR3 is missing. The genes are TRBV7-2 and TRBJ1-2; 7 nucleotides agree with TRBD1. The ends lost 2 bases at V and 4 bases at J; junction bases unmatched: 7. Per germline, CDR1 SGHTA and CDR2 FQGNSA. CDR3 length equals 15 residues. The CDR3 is CASSLSTGSSYGYTL. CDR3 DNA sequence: TGTGCCAGCAGCTTATCGACAGGGAGCAGCTATGGCTACACCCTC.

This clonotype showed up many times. The CDR3: CASSSDSGALAGENEQFF. The CDR3 DNA reads TGTGCCAGCAGTTCCGACTCCGGCGCCCTAGCGGGGGAGAATGAGCAGTTCTTC. V usage is TRBV6-6 and J usage is TRBJ2-1; TRBD2 agrees at 10 bases. Germline CDR1 MNHNY, CDR2 SVGAGI (reference sequence). The CDR3 totals 18 residues. Trimming at V came to 4 bases and at J to 7 bases, leaving 16 bases not matched to a gene.

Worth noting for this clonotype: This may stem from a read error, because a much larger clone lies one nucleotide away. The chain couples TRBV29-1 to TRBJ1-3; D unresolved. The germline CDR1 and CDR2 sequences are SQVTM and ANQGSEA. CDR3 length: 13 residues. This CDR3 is CGVGLNSGNTIYF. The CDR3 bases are TGCGGCGTCGGACTGAACTCTGGAAACACCATATATTTT.

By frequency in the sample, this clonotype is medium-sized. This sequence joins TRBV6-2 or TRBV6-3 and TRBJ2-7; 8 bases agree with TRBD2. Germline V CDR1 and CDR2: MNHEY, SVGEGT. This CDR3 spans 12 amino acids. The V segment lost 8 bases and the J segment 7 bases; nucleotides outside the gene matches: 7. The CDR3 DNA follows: TGTGCCAGCCATACCTTAGCGGGGGAGCAGTACTTC. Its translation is CASHTLAGEQYF.

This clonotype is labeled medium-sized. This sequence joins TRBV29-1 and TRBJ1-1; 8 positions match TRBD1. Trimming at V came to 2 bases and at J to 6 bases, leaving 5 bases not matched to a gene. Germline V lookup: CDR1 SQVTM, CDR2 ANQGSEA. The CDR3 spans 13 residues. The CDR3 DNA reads TGCAGCGTTGAATCGGGACAGGAGGCTGAAGCTTTCTTT. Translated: CSVESGQEAEAFF.

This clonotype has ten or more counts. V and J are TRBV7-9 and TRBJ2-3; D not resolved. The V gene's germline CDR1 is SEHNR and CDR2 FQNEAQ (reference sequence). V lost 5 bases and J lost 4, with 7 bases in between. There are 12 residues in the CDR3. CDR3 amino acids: CASSPDADTQYF. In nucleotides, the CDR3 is TGTGCCAGCAGCCCTGACGCAGATACGCAGTATTTT. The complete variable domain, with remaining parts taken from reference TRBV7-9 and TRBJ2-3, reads DTGVSQNPRHKITKRGQNVTFRCDPISEHNRLYWYRQTLGQGPEFLTYFQNEAQLEKSRLLSDRFSAERPKGSFSTLEIQRTEQGDSAMYLCASSPDADTQYFGPGTRLTVL.

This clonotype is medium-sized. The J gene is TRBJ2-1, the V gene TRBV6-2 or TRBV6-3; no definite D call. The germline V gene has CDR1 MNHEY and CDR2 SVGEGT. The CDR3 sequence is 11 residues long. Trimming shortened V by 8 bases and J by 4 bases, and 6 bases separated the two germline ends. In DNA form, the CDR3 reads TGTGCCAGCTATTCGTACAATGAGCAGTTCTTC. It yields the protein CASYSYNEQFF.

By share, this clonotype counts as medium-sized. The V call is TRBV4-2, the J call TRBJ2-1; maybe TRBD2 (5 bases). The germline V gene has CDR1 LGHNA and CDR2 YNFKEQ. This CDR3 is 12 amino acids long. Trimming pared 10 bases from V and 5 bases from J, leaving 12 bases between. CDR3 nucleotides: TGTGCCACGGGGATTATGAACAATGAGCAGTTCTTC. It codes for CATGIMNNEQFF.

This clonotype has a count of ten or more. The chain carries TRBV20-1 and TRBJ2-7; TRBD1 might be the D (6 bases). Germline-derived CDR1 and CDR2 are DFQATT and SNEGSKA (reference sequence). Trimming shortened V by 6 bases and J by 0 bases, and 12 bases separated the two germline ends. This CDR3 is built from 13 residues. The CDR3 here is CSADRDTSYEQYF. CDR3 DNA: TGCAGTGCCGACCGGGACACCTCCTACGAGCAGTACTTC.

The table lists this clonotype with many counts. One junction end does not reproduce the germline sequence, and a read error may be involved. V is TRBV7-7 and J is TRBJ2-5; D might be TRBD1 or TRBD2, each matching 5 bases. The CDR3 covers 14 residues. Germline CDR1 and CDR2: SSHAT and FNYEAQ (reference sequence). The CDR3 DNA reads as TGTGCTAGCAGCCCGACCGGGACGCGGGAGACCCAGTACTTC. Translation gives CASSPTGTRETQYF.

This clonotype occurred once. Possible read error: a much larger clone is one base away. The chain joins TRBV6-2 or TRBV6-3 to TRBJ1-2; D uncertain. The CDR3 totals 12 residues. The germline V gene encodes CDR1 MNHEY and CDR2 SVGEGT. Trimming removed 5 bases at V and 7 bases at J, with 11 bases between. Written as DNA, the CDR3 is TGTGCCAGCAGTAGTTACGTCCCTGGCTACACCTTC. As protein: CASSSYVPGYTF.

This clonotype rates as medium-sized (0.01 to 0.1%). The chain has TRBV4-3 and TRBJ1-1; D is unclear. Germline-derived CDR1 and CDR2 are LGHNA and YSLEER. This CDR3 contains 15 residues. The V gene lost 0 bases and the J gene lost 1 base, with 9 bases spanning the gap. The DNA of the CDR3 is TGCGCCAGCAGCCAAGAAAGGCAGACGAACACTGAAGCTTTCTTT. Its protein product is CASSQERQTNTEAFF.

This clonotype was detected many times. CDR3 DNA: TGTGCCACCAGCTATGACAGGGCGAAGAACGAGCAGTACTTC. Translated, it gives CATSYDRAKNEQYF. V and J are TRBV15 and TRBJ2-7; 7 bases are shared with TRBD1. The CDR3 runs 14 residues. Germline V gene lookup returns CDR1 LNHNV and CDR2 YYDKDF (reference sequence). V gave up 5 bases and J gave up 5 bases; unmatched junction bases: 9.

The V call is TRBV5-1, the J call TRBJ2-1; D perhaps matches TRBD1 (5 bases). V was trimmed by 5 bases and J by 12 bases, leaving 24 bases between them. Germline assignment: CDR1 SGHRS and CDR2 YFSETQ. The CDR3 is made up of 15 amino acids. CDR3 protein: CASRRQPQESNGQFF. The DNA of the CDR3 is TGCGCCAGCAGACGGCAACCACAGGAGTCGAACGGGCAGTTCTTC.

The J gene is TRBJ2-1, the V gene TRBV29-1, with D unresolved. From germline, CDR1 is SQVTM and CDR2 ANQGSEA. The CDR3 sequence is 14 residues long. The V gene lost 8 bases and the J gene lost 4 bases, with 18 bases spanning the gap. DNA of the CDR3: TGCAGCCTCCTACGTCCTGGCCAGTACAATGAGCAGTTCTTC. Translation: CSLLRPGQYNEQFF.

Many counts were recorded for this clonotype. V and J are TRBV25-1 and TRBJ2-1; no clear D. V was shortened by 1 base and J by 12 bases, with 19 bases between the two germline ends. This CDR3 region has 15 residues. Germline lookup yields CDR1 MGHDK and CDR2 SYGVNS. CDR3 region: CASSESGQSKSRQFF. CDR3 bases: TGTGCCAGCAGTGAATCCGGGCAGTCGAAATCCCGGCAGTTCTTC. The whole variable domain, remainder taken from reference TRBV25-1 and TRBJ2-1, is EADIYQTPRYLVIGTGKKITLECSQTMGHDKMYWYQQDPGMELHLIHYSYGVNSTEKGDLSSESTVSRIRTEHFPLTLESARPSHTSQYLCASSESGQSKSRQFFGPGTRLTVL.

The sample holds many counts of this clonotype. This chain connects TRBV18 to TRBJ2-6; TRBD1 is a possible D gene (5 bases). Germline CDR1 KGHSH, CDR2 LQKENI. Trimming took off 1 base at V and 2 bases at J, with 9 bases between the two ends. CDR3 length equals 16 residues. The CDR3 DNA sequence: TGTGCCAGCTCACCACTCATGGGGCCTGGGGCCAACGTCCTGACTTTC. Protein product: CASSPLMGPGANVLTF. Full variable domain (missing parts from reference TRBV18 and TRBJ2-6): NAGVMQNPRHLVRRRGQEARLRCSPMKGHSHVYWYRQLPEEGLKFMVYLQKENIIDESGMPKERFSAEFPKEGPSILRIQQVVRGDSAAYFCASSPLMGPGANVLTFGAGSRLTVL.

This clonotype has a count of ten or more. The CDR3: CASPGQGQNYGYTF. DNA for the CDR3: TGTGCCAGCCCCGGACAGGGGCAAAACTATGGCTACACCTTC. The J gene is TRBJ1-2, the V gene TRBV6-1, with TRBD1 identical over 9 bases. Germline V gives CDR1 MNHNS, CDR2 SASEGT. This CDR3 region has 14 residues. Trimming took 8 bases from V and 2 from J; bases not matched to a gene: 6.

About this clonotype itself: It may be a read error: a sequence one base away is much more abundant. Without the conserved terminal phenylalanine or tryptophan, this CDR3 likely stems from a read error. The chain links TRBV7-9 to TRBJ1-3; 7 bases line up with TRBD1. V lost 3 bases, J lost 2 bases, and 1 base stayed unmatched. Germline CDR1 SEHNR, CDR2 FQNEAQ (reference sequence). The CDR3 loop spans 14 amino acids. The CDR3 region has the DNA TGTGCCAGCAGCTTCGGACAGGCTGGAAACACCATATATTCT. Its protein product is CASSFGQAGNTIYS.

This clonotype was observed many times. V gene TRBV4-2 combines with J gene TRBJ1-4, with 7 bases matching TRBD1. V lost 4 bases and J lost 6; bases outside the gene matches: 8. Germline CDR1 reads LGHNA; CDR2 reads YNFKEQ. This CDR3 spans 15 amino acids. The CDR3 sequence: CASSRKGAPDEKLFF. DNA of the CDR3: TGTGCCAGCAGCCGGAAGGGGGCCCCTGATGAAAAACTGTTTTTT.

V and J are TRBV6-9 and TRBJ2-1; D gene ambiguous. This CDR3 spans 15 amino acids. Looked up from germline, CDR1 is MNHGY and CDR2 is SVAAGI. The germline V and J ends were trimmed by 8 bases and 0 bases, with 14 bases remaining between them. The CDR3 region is CASALGESSYNEQFF. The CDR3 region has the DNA TGTGCCAGCGCCTTGGGCGAGAGCTCCTACAATGAGCAGTTCTTC.

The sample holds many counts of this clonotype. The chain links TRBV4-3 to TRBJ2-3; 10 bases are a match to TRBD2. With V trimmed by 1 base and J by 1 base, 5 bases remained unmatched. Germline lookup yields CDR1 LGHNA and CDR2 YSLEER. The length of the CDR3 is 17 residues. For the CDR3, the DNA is TGCGCCAGCAGCCAAGCCAGGACTAGCGGACGCACAGATACGCAGTATTTT. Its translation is CASSQARTSGRTDTQYF.

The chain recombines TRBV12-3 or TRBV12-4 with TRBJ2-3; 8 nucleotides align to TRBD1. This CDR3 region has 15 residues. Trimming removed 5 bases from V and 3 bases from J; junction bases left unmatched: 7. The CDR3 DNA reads TGTGCCAGCAGTCCCTGGACAGGGTCGACAGATACGCAGTATTTT. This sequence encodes CASSPWTGSTDTQYF.

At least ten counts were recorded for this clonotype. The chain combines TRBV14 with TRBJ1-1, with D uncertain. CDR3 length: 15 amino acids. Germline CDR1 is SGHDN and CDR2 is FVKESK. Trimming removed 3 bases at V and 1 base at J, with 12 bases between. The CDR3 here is CASSHLRSGNTEAFF. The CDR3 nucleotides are TGTGCCAGCAGCCATCTCCGGTCCGGGAACACTGAAGCTTTCTTT.